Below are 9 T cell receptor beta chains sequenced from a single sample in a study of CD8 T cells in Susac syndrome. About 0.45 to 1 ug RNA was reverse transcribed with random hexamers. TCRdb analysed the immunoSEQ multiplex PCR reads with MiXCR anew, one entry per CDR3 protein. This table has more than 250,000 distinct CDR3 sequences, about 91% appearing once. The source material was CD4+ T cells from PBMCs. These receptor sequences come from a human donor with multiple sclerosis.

The CDR3 sequence: CASSQVGQPGETQYF. The DNA of the CDR3 is TGCGCCAGCAGCCAAGTCGGGCAGCCCGGGGAGACCCAGTACTTC. The chain joins TRBV4-1 to TRBJ2-5; unclear D gene. V lost 1 base to trimming and J lost 5 bases, with 14 bases between them. CDR1 is MGHRA, CDR2 YSYEKL, per germline. CDR3 length: 15 amino acids.

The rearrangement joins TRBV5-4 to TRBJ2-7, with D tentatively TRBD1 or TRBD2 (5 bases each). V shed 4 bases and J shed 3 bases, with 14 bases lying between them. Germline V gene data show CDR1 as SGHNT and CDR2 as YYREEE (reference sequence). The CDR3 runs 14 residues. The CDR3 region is CASSLGEAFYEQYF. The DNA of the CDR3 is TGTGCCAGCAGCCTGGGGGAAGCGTTCTACGAGCAGTACTTC.

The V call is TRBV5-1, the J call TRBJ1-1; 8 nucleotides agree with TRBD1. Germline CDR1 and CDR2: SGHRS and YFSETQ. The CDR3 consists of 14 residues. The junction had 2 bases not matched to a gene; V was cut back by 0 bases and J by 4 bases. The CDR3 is CASSLDGQGTEAFF. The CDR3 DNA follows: TGCGCCAGCAGCTTGGATGGACAGGGCACTGAAGCTTTCTTT.

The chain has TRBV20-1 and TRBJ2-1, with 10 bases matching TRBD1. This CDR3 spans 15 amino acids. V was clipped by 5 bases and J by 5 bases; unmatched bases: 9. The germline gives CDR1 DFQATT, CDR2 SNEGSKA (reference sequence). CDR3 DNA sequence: TGCAGTGCTGGCTCTAGGGACAGGGGCCACAATGAGCAGTTCTTC. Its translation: CSAGSRDRGHNEQFF.

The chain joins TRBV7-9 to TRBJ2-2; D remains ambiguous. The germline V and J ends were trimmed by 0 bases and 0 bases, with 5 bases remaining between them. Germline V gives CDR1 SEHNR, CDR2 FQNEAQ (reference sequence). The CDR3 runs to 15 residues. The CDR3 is CASSLAITNTGELFF. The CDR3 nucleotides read TGTGCCAGCAGCTTAGCGATCACGAACACCGGGGAGCTGTTTTTT. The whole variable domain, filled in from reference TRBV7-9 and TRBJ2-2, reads DTGVSQNPRHKITKRGQNVTFRCDPISEHNRLYWYRQTLGQGPEFLTYFQNEAQLEKSRLLSDRFSAERPKGSFSTLEIQRTEQGDSAMYLCASSLAITNTGELFFGEGSRLTVL.

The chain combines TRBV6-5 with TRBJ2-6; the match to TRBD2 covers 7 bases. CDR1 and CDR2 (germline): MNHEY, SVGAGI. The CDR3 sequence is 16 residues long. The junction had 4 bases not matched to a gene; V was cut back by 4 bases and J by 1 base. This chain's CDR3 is CASSCTGRSGANVLTF. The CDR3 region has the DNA TGTGCCAGCAGTTGCACCGGGAGGTCTGGGGCCAACGTCCTGACTTTC.

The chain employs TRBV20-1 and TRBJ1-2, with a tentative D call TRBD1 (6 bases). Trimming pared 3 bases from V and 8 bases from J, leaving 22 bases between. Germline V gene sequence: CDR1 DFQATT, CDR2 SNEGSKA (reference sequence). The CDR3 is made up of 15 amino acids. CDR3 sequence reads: CSAREGGGRIGGYTF. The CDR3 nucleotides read TGCAGTGCTAGGGAAGGCGGGGGGCGCATCGGAGGCTACACCTTC.

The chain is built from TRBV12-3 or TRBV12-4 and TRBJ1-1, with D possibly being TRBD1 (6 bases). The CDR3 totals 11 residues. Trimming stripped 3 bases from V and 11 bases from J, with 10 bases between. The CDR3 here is CASSFQGLAFF. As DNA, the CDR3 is TGTGCCAGCAGTTTCCAGGGGTTGGCTTTCTTT.

CDR3 in DNA: TGTGCCAGCAAGGGGGCGGCCTCTGGAAACACCATATATTTT. The encoded protein is CASKGAASGNTIYF. The rearrangement uses TRBV2 and TRBJ1-3, with 7 bases fitting TRBD1. Trimming at V came to 7 bases and at J to 0 bases, leaving 3 bases not matched to a gene. Germline-derived CDR1 and CDR2 are SNHLY and FYNNEI. The CDR3 loop spans 14 amino acids. Variable domain in full (rest from reference TRBV2 and TRBJ1-3): EPEVTQTPSHQVTQMGQEVILRCVPISNHLYFYWYRQILGQKVEFLVSFYNNEISEKSEIFDDQFSVERPDGSNFTLKIRSTKLEDSAMYFCASKGAASGNTIYFGEGSWLTVV.